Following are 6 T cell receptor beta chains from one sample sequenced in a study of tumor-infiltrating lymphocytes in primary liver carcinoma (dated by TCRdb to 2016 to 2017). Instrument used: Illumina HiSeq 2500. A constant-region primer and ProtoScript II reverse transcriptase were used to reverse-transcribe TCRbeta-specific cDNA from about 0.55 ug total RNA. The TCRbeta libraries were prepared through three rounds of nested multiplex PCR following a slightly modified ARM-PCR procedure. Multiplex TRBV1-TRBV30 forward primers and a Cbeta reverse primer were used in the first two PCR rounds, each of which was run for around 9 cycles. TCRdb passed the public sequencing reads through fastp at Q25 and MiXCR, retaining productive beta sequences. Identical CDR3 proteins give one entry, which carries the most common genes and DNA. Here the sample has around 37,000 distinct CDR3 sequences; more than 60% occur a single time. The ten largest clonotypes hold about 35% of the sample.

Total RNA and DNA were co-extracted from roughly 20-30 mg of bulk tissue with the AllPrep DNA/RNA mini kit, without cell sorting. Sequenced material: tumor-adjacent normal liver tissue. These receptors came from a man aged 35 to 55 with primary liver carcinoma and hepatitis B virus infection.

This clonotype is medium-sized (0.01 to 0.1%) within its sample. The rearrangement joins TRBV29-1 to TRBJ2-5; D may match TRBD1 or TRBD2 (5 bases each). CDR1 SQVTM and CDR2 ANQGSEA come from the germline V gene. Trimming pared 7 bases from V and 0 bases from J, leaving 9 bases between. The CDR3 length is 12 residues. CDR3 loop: CSAWGYQETQYF. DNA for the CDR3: TGCAGCGCCTGGGGGTACCAAGAGACCCAGTACTTC.

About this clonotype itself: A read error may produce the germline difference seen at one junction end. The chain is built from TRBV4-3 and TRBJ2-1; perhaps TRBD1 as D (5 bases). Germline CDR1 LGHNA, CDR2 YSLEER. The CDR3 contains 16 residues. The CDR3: CAGSQLPPPADNGQLF. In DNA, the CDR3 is TGCGCCGGCAGCCAATTACCCCCCCCGGCGGACAATGGGCAGCTCTTC.

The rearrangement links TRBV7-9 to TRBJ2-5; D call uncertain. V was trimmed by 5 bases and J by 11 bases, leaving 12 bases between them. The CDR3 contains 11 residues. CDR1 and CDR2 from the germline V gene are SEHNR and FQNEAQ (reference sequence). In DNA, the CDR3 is TGTGCCAGCAGCCTGAAAGAGATACAGTACTTC. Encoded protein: CASSLKEIQYF.

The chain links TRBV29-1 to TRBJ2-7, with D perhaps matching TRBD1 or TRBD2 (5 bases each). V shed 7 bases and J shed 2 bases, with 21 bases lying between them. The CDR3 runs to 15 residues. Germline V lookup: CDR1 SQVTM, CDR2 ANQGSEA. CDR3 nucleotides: TGCAGCGCCATGACATCTGGGACCACTCCCTACGAGCAGTACTTC. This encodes CSAMTSGTTPYEQYF.

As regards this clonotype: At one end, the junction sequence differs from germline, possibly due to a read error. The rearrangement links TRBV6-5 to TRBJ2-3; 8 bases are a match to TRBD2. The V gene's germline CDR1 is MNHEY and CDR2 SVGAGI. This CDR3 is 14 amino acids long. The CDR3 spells CDSSYGAGVDTQYF. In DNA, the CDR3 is TGTGACAGCAGTTACGGAGCGGGAGTGGATACGCAATATTTT.

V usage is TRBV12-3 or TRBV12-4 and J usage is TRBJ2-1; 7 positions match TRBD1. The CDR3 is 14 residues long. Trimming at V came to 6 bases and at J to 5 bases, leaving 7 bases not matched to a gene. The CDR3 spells CASRPGQINNEQFF. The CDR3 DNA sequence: TGTGCCAGCAGACCGGGACAGATCAACAATGAGCAGTTCTTC.